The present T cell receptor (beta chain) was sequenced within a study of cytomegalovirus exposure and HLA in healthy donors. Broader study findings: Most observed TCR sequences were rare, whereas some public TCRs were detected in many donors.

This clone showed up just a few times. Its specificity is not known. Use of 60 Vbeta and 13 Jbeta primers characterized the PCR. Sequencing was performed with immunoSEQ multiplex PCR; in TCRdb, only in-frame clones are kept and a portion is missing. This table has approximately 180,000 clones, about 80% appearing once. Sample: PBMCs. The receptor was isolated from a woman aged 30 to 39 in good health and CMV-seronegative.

CDR3 in amino acids: CASSLGQMTYEQYF. Here the CDR3 DNA reads TGTGCCAGCAGCTTGGGTCAGATGACCTACGAGCAGTACTTC. This chain links TRBV5-6 with TRBJ2-7, with unresolved D. With 0 bases removed from V and 2 bases from J, the gap between germline ends came to 9 bases. CDR1 and CDR2 (germline): SGHDT, YYEEEE. The CDR3 sequence is 14 residues long.